The table lists the clone carrying this T cell receptor beta chain with a count of one. Trimming removed 6 bases from V and 3 bases from J, with 11 bases in between. Germline loops: CDR1 SEHNR, CDR2 FQNEAQ (reference sequence). The length of the CDR3 is 13 residues. The sample belongs to a study of T cell changes during pregnancy in multiple sclerosis. The table came from immunoSEQ multiplex PCR; TCRdb's copy has only in-frame clones and leaves some out. The table shows roughly 54,000 clones, with about 90% occurring only once. The specimen comprised CD4+ T cells from peripheral blood mononuclear cells, sampled after pregnancy. The genes are TRBV7-9 and TRBJ1-1; possible D gene TRBD1, 5 bases. The receptor comes from a female donor with multiple sclerosis, enrolled in a pregnancy study. The CDR3 region has the DNA TGTGCCAGCAGTTTCAGGGTGTACACTGAAGCTTTCTTT. It codes for CASSFRVYTEAFF.